The TCR beta chain under discussion was sequenced for a study of T cells after yellow fever vaccination. As regards this clonotype: Its antigen is currently unknown.

Regarding the study as a whole: A large majority of primary-vaccination clones showed up again after the booster (about 97% CD4, almost 90% CD8).

In TCRdb, the 5' RACE reads were re-called with MiXCR into one record per CDR3 protein. The sample includes 500,000 to 650,000 distinct CDR3 sequences, approximately 13% of them seen just once. The specimen was PBMCs, collected on the day of the yellow fever booster vaccination. The clonotype comes from a man aged 25-45 years who received the YFV17D yellow fever vaccine.

CDR3 nucleotide sequence: TGTGCCAGCTCACCAGCGTCAAGCAATCAGCCCCAGCATTTT. Its translation: CASSPASSNQPQHF. The genes are TRBV18 and TRBJ1-5; D not resolved. The CDR3 has 14 residues. V lost 2 bases and J 1 base, leaving 6 bases between the germline ends. The germline gives CDR1 KGHSH, CDR2 LQKENI.